The clone carrying this TCR beta chain has a count of ten or more. The antigen is undetermined. Germline CDR1 reads SGHNT; CDR2 reads YENEEA. This CDR3 region has 14 residues. Trimming removed 4 bases at V and 4 bases at J, with 10 bases between. The data derive from a study of metastatic and nonmetastatic thyroid tumors. On the study more broadly: Malignant and benign thyroid patients had repertoires compared in peripheral blood and tumor or nodule tissue.

Findings and caveats of the study: In blood and tumor, TCR beta diversity was reportedly significantly higher in malignant thyroid tumors than in benign nodules.

In the study's own analysis: Using the CDR3 differences seen across clinicopathological groups, the authors built a distant-metastasis classifier for papillary thyroid cancer, which was meant to discriminate distant-metastatic patients. TCRdb re-called the PCR reads via MiXCR. TCRdb's processing, not the authors', yielded these V and J calls. The sample has more than 35,000 clones, roughly 12% seen once; the top ten hold 9.5%. None of the patients had undergone any treatment ahead of thyroid surgery. The TCR sequence derives from a female donor with papillary thyroid cancer or a benign thyroid nodule (not recorded which). Some clones in this sample may be carry-over from other donors' samples. The gene calls are TRBV11-3 and TRBJ2-2; a possible D gene is TRBD2 (5 bases). The material sequenced was blood. The chain's CDR3 is CASSSGIGTGELFF. The CDR3 coding sequence is TGTGCCAGCAGCTCGGGGATTGGCACCGGGGAGCTGTTTTTT.